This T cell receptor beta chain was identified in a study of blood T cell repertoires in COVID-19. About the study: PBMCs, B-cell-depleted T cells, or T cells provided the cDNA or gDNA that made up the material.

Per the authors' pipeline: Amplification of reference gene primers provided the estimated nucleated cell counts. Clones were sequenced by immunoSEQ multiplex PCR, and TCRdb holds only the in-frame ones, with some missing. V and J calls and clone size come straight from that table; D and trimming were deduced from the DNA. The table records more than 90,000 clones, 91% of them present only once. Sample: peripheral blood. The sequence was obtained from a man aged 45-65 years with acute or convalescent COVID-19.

The CDR3 DNA reads as TGTGCCAGCAGTTTATTAAAGGGACAGAGGTCCGGGGAGCTGTTTTTT. Protein: CASSLLKGQRSGELFF. The rearrangement links TRBV28 to TRBJ2-2; the match to TRBD1 covers 7 bases. This CDR3 comprises 16 residues. Trimming took 1 base from V and 6 from J; bases not matched to a gene: 8. Germline CDR1 MDHEN, CDR2 SYDVKM.